This is a list of T cell receptor beta chains from one sample in a study of Ad26.COV2.S vaccination and SARS-CoV-2 variants. The repertoire was sequenced with immunoSEQ multiplex PCR; TCRdb's copy has only in-frame clones and lacks some. The top ten clones hold approximately 11% of a sample with about 350,000 clones, 75% to 90% of them seen once. The sample was peripheral blood, taken in a trial of Ad26.COV2.S vaccine versus placebo. The receptors originated from a person aged 18-65 years who received the Ad26.COV2.S COVID-19 vaccine or a placebo. CDR3s leave out the opening cysteine and the closing phenylalanine or tryptophan.

v_call: TRBV3-1/TRBV3-2; j_call: TRBJ1-1; cdr3_aa: ASSPSAGNTEAF
v_call: TRBV10-3; j_call: TRBJ2-7; cdr3_aa: AIIRGSPYEQY
v_call: TRBV19; j_call: TRBJ2-2; cdr3_aa: ASSIDGGAGELF
v_call: TRBV7-6; j_call: TRBJ1-3; cdr3_aa: ASSLVSGYSGNTIY
v_call: TRBV11-2; j_call: TRBJ2-5; cdr3_aa: ASSPDLETQY
v_call: TRBV7-8; j_call: TRBJ1-2; cdr3_aa: ASSLPGQRYGYT
v_call: TRBV2; j_call: TRBJ2-5; cdr3_aa: ASSEASSFQETQY
v_call: TRBV7-9; j_call: TRBJ2-5; cdr3_aa: ASSFPSGSMGETQY
v_call: TRBV14; j_call: TRBJ2-2; cdr3_aa: ASSQIDNTGELF
v_call: TRBV7-8; j_call: TRBJ1-1; cdr3_aa: ASSPGTWDTEAF